This T cell receptor beta chain was identified in a study of read filtering for tumor transcriptome and immune sequencing. This library used 300 to 450 ng RNA and molecular barcoded adaptors spanning alpha/delta and beta/gamma chains. TCRdb reprocessed the reads with MiXCR, giving one entry per CDR3 protein. The sample records 19,000 or so distinct CDR3 sequences, approximately 20% being singletons. This CDR3 region has 15 residues. Germline V lookup: CDR1 MNHEY, CDR2 SMNVEV (reference sequence). Trimming removed 2 bases from V and 3 bases from J, with 12 bases in between. This clonotype qualifies as medium-sized.

Sequenced: a population of CD138-negative cells sorted from bone marrow. The gene calls are TRBV27 and TRBJ2-3; D assignment may be TRBD1 or TRBD2 (5 bases each). This clonotype was sampled from a donor at least 40 years old with multiple myeloma. Written as DNA, the CDR3 is TGTGCCAGCAGTTTAGCCGGGACCACAACAGATACGCAGTATTTT. It encodes CASSLAGTTTDTQYF.